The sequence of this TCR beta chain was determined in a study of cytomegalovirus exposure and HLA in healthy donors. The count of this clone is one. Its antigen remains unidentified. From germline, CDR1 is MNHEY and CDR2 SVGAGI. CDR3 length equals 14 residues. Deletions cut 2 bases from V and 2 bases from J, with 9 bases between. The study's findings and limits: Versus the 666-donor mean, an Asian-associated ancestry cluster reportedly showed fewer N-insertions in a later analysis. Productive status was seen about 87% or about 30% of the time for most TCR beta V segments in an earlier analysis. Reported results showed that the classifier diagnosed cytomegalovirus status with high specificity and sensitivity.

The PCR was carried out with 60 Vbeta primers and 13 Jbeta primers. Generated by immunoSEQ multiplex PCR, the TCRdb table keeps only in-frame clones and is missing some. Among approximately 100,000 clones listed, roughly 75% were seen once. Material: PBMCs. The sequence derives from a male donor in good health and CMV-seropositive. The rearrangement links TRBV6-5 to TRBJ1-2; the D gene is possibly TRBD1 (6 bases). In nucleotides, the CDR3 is TGTGCCAGCAGTTACGACAGGACGAACTATGGCTACACCTTC. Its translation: CASSYDRTNYGYTF.